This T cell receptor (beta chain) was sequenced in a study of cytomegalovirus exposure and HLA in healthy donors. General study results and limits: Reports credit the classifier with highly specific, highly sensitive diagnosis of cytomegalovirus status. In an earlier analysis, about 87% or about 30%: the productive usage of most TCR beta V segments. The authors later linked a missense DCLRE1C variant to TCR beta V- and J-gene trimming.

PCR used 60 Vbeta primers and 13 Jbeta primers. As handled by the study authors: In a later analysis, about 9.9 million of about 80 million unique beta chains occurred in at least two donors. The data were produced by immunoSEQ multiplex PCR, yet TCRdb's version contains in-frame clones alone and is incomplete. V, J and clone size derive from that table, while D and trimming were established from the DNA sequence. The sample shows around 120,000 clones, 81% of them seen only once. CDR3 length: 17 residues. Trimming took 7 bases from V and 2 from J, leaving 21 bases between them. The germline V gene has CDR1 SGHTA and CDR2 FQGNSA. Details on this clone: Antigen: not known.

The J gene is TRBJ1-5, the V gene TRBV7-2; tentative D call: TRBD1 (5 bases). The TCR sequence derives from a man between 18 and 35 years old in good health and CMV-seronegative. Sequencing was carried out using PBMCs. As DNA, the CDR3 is TGTGCCAGCACCGTGACAGAAACCCTTTGGGGCAATCAGCCCCAGCATTTT. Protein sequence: CASTVTETLWGNQPQHF.